These 31 T cell receptor beta chains were all obtained from the same sample, sequenced in a study of OX40 agonist ivuxolimab in advanced cancers. Sequencing used immunoSEQ multiplex PCR; TCRdb keeps in-frame clones, though not all of them. The sample has some 64,000 clones, roughly 90% seen once. Here the sequenced sample was CD4+ or CD8+ T cells sorted from blood, taken in a trial of the OX40 agonist ivuxolimab. The receptors stem from an adult with an advanced solid tumor such as melanoma, head and neck, liver or kidney cancer.

This clone was observed a few times. This rearrangement joins TRBV6-1 to TRBJ2-1; TRBD1 agrees at 9 bases. The J segment lost 2 bases and the V segment lost 1 base, leaving 0 bases of the junction unmatched. CDR1 MNHNS and CDR2 SASEGT come from the germline V gene. This CDR3 has 15 residues. Written as DNA, the CDR3 is TGTGCCAGCAGTGAAGGACAGGGGGCCTACAATGAGCAGTTCTTC. As protein: CASSEGQGAYNEQFF.

This clone was recorded a few times. The chain links TRBV25-1 to TRBJ1-6; D remains ambiguous. Germline V CDR1 and CDR2: MGHDK, SYGVNS. The CDR3 is made up of 13 amino acids. Trimming shortened V by 5 bases and J by 4 bases, and 6 bases separated the two germline ends. The CDR3 loop is CASSRDYNSPLHF. In DNA, the CDR3 is TGTGCCAGCAGTAGGGATTATAATTCACCCCTCCACTTT.

V gene TRBV5-4 combines with J gene TRBJ1-2; tentatively, D is TRBD1 (5 bases). The V gene lost 4 bases and the J gene lost 3 bases, with 16 bases spanning the gap. The CDR3 has 15 residues. Per the germline V gene, CDR1 is SGHNT and CDR2 is YYREEE (reference sequence). In DNA, the CDR3 is TGTGCCAGCAGCGCACCTCGGGACTCCGACTATGGCTACACCTTC. Translation: CASSAPRDSDYGYTF. Supplemented by reference TRBV5-4 and TRBJ1-2, the full variable domain reads ETGVTQSPTHLIKTRGQQVTLRCSSQSGHNTVSWYQQALGQGPQFIFQYYREEENGRGNFPPRFSGLQFPNYSSELNVNALELDDSALYLCASSAPRDSDYGYTFGSGTRLTVV.

A single count supports this clone. This rearrangement joins TRBV7-9 to TRBJ1-1, with a tentative D call TRBD1 (5 bases). The CDR3 covers 14 residues. CDR1 and CDR2 (germline): SEHNR, FQNEAQ (reference sequence). V gave up 4 bases and J gave up 1 base, with 10 bases separating them. CDR3 in amino acids: CASSWGGPNTEAFF. For the CDR3, the DNA is TGTGCCAGCAGCTGGGGGGGACCGAACACTGAAGCTTTCTTT.

The chain recombines TRBV4-1 with TRBJ2-2, with D uncertain. V lost 1 base and J lost 7, with 1 base in between. The germline V gene has CDR1 MGHRA and CDR2 YSYEKL. CDR3 length equals 11 residues. CDR3 region: CASSQVGELFF. DNA of the CDR3: TGCGCCAGCAGCCAAGTCGGGGAGCTGTTTTTT.

The chain carries TRBV25-1 and TRBJ2-3; D remains unclear. CDR1 and CDR2 (germline): MGHDK, SYGVNS. V dropped 6 bases and J dropped 5 bases, with 9 bases sitting between them. The CDR3 runs 12 residues. DNA for the CDR3: TGTGCCAGCAGCCCTTCAGAAGATACGCAGTATTTT. Amino acid sequence: CASSPSEDTQYF.

This chain connects TRBV5-5 to TRBJ2-7, with D unclear. The V gene's germline CDR1 is SGHKS and CDR2 YYEKEE (reference sequence). CDR3 length equals 12 residues. V gave up 4 bases and J gave up 1 base, with 6 bases separating them. The CDR3: CASSPPSYEQYV. The DNA for the CDR3 is TGTGCCAGCAGCCCCCCTTCCTACGAGCAGTACGTC.

DNA for the CDR3: TGTGCCAGCAGCAAAAGCACAGATACGCAGTATTTT. Protein sequence: CASSKSTDTQYF. The rearrangement uses TRBV5-4 and TRBJ2-3; the D is unclear. V dropped 4 bases and J dropped 0 bases, with 3 bases sitting between them. From germline, CDR1 is SGHNT and CDR2 YYREEE (reference sequence). The CDR3 sequence is 12 residues long.

This chain uses TRBV6-6 with TRBJ1-4; D possibly corresponds to TRBD1 (6 bases). V lost 2 bases and J lost 11, with 9 bases in between. CDR3 length: 12 amino acids. Germline assignment: CDR1 MNHNY and CDR2 SVGAGI (reference sequence). The CDR3 DNA sequence: TGTGCCAGCAGTTACGGCAGGGGTAAACTGTTTTTT. Translating it yields CASSYGRGKLFF.

This rearrangement joins TRBV7-9 to TRBJ2-6, with D unclear. This CDR3 is built from 16 residues. Trimming pared 1 base from V and 9 bases from J, leaving 16 bases between. CDR1 is SEHNR and CDR2 is FQNEAQ in the germline V gene (reference sequence). CDR3 bases: TGTGCCAGCAGCTTAGGAATCACATTTGGTCGCAACGTCCTGACTTTC. Translation gives CASSLGITFGRNVLTF.

The chain has TRBV29-1 and TRBJ2-3; the D is unclear. Germline CDR1 and CDR2: SQVTM and ANQGSEA. The CDR3 runs to 12 residues. V lost 6 bases and J 3 bases, leaving 10 bases between the germline ends. DNA of the CDR3: TGCAGCGTCCTTTATCGGACAGATACGCAGTATTTT. Its protein product is CSVLYRTDTQYF.

This chain connects TRBV11-2 to TRBJ2-5; 8 nucleotides line up with TRBD2. The CDR3 runs 16 residues. V lost 6 bases to trimming and J lost 0 bases; unmatched junction nucleotides: 9. The germline CDR1 and CDR2 sequences are SGHAT and FQNNGV. CDR3 sequence: CASSDSGGGYQETQYF. In DNA, the CDR3 is TGTGCCAGCAGTGATTCGGGAGGGGGGTACCAAGAGACCCAGTACTTC.

A few counts support this clone. The chain has TRBV28 and TRBJ1-5; no definite D call. The ends were cut back, 3 bases at V and 1 base at J, with 10 bases in the middle. Germline V gene data show CDR1 as MDHEN and CDR2 as SYDVKM. The CDR3 contains 15 residues. The CDR3: CASSLFGESNQPQHF. The CDR3 region has the DNA TGTGCCAGCAGTTTGTTTGGAGAAAGCAATCAGCCCCAGCATTTT.

The genes are TRBV4-2 and TRBJ1-5, with D unresolved. Germline CDR1 LGHNA, CDR2 YNFKEQ. V lost 1 base to trimming and J lost 1 base, with 11 bases between them. This CDR3 spans 16 amino acids. The CDR3 reads CASSQGSPNSNQPQHF. The CDR3 coding sequence is TGTGCCAGCAGCCAAGGCAGCCCTAACAGCAATCAGCCCCAGCATTTT.

V is TRBV30 and J is TRBJ2-7; possibly TRBD1 for D (5 bases). The CDR3 totals 15 residues. CDR1 is GTSNPN, CDR2 SVGIG, per germline (reference sequence). V was cut by 1 base and J by 5 bases, with 18 bases left in between. The CDR3: CAWSATDSPRHEQYV. The CDR3 DNA sequence: TGTGCCTGGAGTGCAACCGACAGCCCGAGGCACGAGCAGTACGTC.

This clone was recorded a few times. The V and J genes are TRBV6-6 and TRBJ2-3; possibly TRBD2 for D (6 bases). Germline assignment: CDR1 MNHNY and CDR2 SVGAGI (reference sequence). The CDR3 covers 15 residues. Trimming pared 2 bases from V and 4 bases from J, leaving 13 bases between. The CDR3 loop is CASSYGWGEADTQYF. As DNA, the CDR3 is TGTGCCAGCAGTTACGGCTGGGGGGAGGCAGATACGCAGTATTTT.

The chain uses TRBV19 and TRBJ1-2, with D tentatively TRBD1 (5 bases). Germline-derived CDR1 and CDR2 are LNHDA and SQIVND (reference sequence). The V end was cut by 4 bases, the J end by 5 bases, with 8 bases between. CDR3 size: 12 residues. The CDR3 coding sequence is TGTGCCAGTAGTACCGCAGGGTATGGCTACACCTTC. Translating it yields CASSTAGYGYTF.

The V gene is TRBV6-5, the J gene TRBJ1-2; 9 positions agree with TRBD1. After removal of 4 bases from V and 7 bases from J, the junction contained 13 bases not matched to a gene. Germline V gene lookup returns CDR1 MNHEY and CDR2 SVGAGI. CDR3 length: 16 amino acids. The CDR3 bases are TGTGCCAGCAGTTTTACCGGGACAGGGTTCCCGGTTGGCTACACCTTC. It specifies CASSFTGTGFPVGYTF.

The chain carries TRBV28 and TRBJ1-1, with unresolved D. This CDR3 is built from 13 residues. Trimming stripped 3 bases from V and 1 base from J, with 6 bases between. Germline lookup yields CDR1 MDHEN and CDR2 SYDVKM. The CDR3 bases are TGTGCCAGCAGTTTTATCGGGAACACTGAAGCTTTCTTT. Its protein is CASSFIGNTEAFF.

The chain joins TRBV4-3 to TRBJ1-4; the D is unclear. V was clipped by 4 bases and J by 8 bases, with 11 bases between them. The germline CDR1 and CDR2 sequences are LGHNA and YSLEER. This CDR3 is built from 13 residues. The CDR3 nucleotides are TGCGCCAGCAGCCGGGAACACGGAGAAAAACTGTTTTTT. Translated: CASSREHGEKLFF.

The chain combines TRBV6-1 with TRBJ1-5; D is uncertain. Germline CDR1 MNHNS, CDR2 SASEGT. There are 16 residues in the CDR3. V lost 2 bases and J 4 bases, leaving 15 bases between the germline ends. The CDR3 bases are TGTGCCAGCAGTGAACCGGTACGCCCGACAAATCAGCCCCAGCATTTT. Amino acid sequence: CASSEPVRPTNQPQHF.

The chain has TRBV7-9 and TRBJ2-7; D may be TRBD1 (6 bases). The germline gives CDR1 SEHNR, CDR2 FQNEAQ (reference sequence). Trimming cost V 1 base and J 3 bases, with 13 bases left between them. The CDR3 consists of 15 residues. In DNA, the CDR3 is TGTGCCAGCAGCTTAGACGGACAGTTTTTCTACGAGCAGTACGTC. Translated: CASSLDGQFFYEQYV.

This rearrangement joins TRBV6-6 to TRBJ1-2; D remains unclear. The CDR3 runs to 16 residues. Looked up from germline, CDR1 is MNHNY and CDR2 is SVGAGI (reference sequence). Trimming left V 2 bases short and J 4 bases short, with 17 bases between. The CDR3 here is CASSYGPLRGFYGYTF. As DNA, the CDR3 is TGTGCCAGCAGTTACGGCCCTTTACGAGGATTCTATGGCTACACCTTC.

This chain joins TRBV19 and TRBJ1-1; D is ambiguous. Germline V gene sequence: CDR1 LNHDA, CDR2 SQIVND (reference sequence). V was shortened by 3 bases and J by 4 bases, with 9 bases between the two germline ends. This CDR3 is built from 13 residues. CDR3 sequence: CASSMSPPTEAFF. For the CDR3, the DNA is TGTGCCAGTAGTATGTCCCCACCCACTGAAGCTTTCTTT.

The chain employs TRBV9 and TRBJ2-7; 8 positions match TRBD1. CDR1 and CDR2 from the germline V gene are SGDLS and YYNGEE. After removal of 4 bases from V and 5 bases from J, the junction contained 11 bases not matched to a gene. This CDR3 has 15 amino acids. CDR3 protein: CASSPIGTGRNEQYF. CDR3 sequence (DNA): TGTGCCAGCAGCCCTATTGGGACAGGTCGCAACGAGCAGTACTTC.

This rearrangement joins TRBV2 to TRBJ1-1; 7 bases map to TRBD1. The J segment lost 0 bases and the V segment lost 6 bases, leaving 10 bases of the junction unmatched. This CDR3 region has 16 residues. Germline V gives CDR1 SNHLY, CDR2 FYNNEI. CDR3 DNA: TGTGCCAGCAGCCATGGACAGGTCTCTATGAACACTGAAGCTTTCTTT. This translates into CASSHGQVSMNTEAFF.

CDR3 DNA sequence: TGTGCCAGCAGCGTTAAACAGGAACTGGACGAGCAGTACTTC. Its translation: CASSVKQELDEQYF. The rearrangement uses TRBV7-9 and TRBJ2-7; D might be TRBD1 (5 bases). Trimming removed 5 bases from V and 5 bases from J, with 16 bases in between. This CDR3 contains 14 residues. Germline V gene sequence: CDR1 SEHNR, CDR2 FQNEAQ (reference sequence).

The chain couples TRBV4-1 to TRBJ2-2; weak D call: TRBD2 (6 bases). Germline V CDR1 and CDR2: MGHRA, YSYEKL. The germline V and J ends were trimmed by 2 bases and 2 bases, with 9 bases remaining between them. The CDR3 totals 15 residues. The CDR3, as DNA: TGCGCCAGCAGCCAAAGAGCGGGCAACACCGGGGAGCTGTTTTTT. Its protein is CASSQRAGNTGELFF.

The chain combines TRBV4-3 with TRBJ1-2; D is possibly TRBD1 (5 bases). The CDR3 contains 14 residues. Trimming pared 2 bases from V and 5 bases from J, leaving 12 bases between. CDR1 LGHNA and CDR2 YSLEER come from the germline V gene. CDR3 in amino acids: CASSQRQYQYGYTF. DNA of the CDR3: TGCGCCAGCAGCCAACGACAGTACCAGTATGGCTACACCTTC.

This chain connects TRBV5-6 to TRBJ1-5; D unresolved. Germline CDR1 reads SGHDT; CDR2 reads YYEEEE. The V gene lost 0 bases and the J gene lost 1 base, with 8 bases spanning the gap. The CDR3 sequence is 15 residues long. The CDR3 DNA reads as TGTGCCAGCAGCTTGGGGGTGTCGAGCAATCAGCCCCAGCATTTT. It encodes CASSLGVSSNQPQHF.

The chain joins TRBV6-5 to TRBJ1-2; perhaps TRBD1 as D (5 bases). V lost 3 bases, J lost 7 bases, and 12 bases lay in between. This CDR3 has 13 amino acids. Germline V CDR1 and CDR2: MNHEY, SVGAGI. CDR3 sequence reads: CASSYAGTFGYTF. CDR3 in DNA: TGTGCCAGCAGTTATGCAGGGACTTTTGGCTACACCTTC.